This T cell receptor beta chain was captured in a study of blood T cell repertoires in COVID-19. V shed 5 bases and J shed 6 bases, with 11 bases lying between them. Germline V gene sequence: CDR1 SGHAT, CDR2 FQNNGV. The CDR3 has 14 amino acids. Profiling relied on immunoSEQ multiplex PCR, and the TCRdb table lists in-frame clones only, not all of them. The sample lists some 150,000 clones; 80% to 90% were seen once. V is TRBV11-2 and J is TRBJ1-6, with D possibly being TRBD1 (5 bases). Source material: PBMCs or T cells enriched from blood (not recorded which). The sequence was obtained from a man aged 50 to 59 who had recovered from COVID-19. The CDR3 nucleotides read TGTGCCAGCAGCCCGGGACTTAGTAATTCACCCCTCCACTTT. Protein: CASSPGLSNSPLHF.